The 25 T cell receptor beta chains reported below all come from one sample, sequenced in a study of molecular identifiers for immune sequencing clone quantification. In TCRdb, the PCR reads were re-called with MiXCR into one record per CDR3 protein. Among more than 250,000 distinct CDR3 sequences listed, around 21% were seen once. Sequenced material: naive CD8+ T cells from blood, with Jurkat cell RNA spiked in. Subset given: FACS-sorted CD8+CD4-CCR7+CD45RA+ naive T cells. Source of these receptors: a human donor in good health. Some libraries in this study had Jurkat cell RNA spiked in.

This clonotype was seen many times. The chain carries TRBV7-6 and TRBJ2-3, with 7 bases fitting TRBD2. Germline V gene sequence: CDR1 SGHVS, CDR2 FNYEAQ. Losses at the gene ends were 0 bases for V and 0 bases for J; bases not matched to a gene: 3. This CDR3 is built from 16 residues. CDR3 loop: CASSLAGAGSTDTQYF. The CDR3 DNA reads as TGTGCCAGCAGCTTAGCGGGAGCGGGGAGCACAGATACGCAGTATTTT.

The V call is TRBV3-1, the J call TRBJ2-4; D is unresolved. Trimming left V 0 bases short and J 0 bases short, with 12 bases between. Germline V gene data show CDR1 as LGHDT and CDR2 as YNNKEL (reference sequence). The CDR3 loop spans 17 amino acids. CDR3 sequence reads: CASSQDRTDIAKNIQYF. CDR3 in DNA: TGTGCCAGCAGCCAAGATCGCACCGACATAGCCAAAAACATTCAGTACTTC. Complete variable domain (other parts from reference TRBV3-1 and TRBJ2-4): DTAVSQTPKYLVTQMGNDKSIKCEQNLGHDTMYWYKQDSKKFLKIMFSYNNKELIINETVPNRFSPKSPDKAHLNLHINSLELGDSAVYFCASSQDRTDIAKNIQYFGAGTRLSVL.

J is TRBJ2-7 and V is TRBV18, with a weak D call TRBD1 (6 bases). The CDR3 contains 16 residues. Germline CDR1 is KGHSH and CDR2 is LQKENI. Trimming took 0 bases from V and 2 from J, leaving 14 bases between them. The CDR3 DNA follows: TGTGCCAGCTCACCACCAGAGGGGGTCCACACCTACGAGCAGTACTTC. It yields the protein CASSPPEGVHTYEQYF.

In the case of this clonotype: Without the conserved terminal phenylalanine or tryptophan, this CDR3 likely stems from a read error. This chain uses TRBV30 with TRBJ2-3; 8 bases map to TRBD1. V gave up 3 bases and J gave up 4 bases; unmatched junction bases: 6. The CDR3 is 14 residues long. Germline CDR1 GTSNPN, CDR2 SVGIG (reference sequence). CDR3 sequence: CAWRVAGGADTQYS. Written as DNA, the CDR3 is TGTGCCTGGAGGGTGGCAGGGGGCGCAGATACGCAGTATTCT.

There are many counts of this clonotype. V gene TRBV30 combines with J gene TRBJ2-1; D unresolved. The CDR3 runs 13 residues. V was cut by 0 bases and J by 5 bases, with 8 bases left in between. The germline V gene has CDR1 GTSNPN and CDR2 SVGIG (reference sequence). The CDR3 DNA sequence: TGTGCCTGGAGTGTACAAATCGACAATGAGCAGTTCTTC. Its protein product is CAWSVQIDNEQFF. The full variable domain, with the rest looked up from reference TRBV30 and TRBJ2-1, is SQTIHQWPATLVQPVGSPLSLECTVEGTSNPNLYWYRQAAGRGLQLLFYSVGIGQISSEVPQNLSASRPQDRQFILSSKKLLLSDSGFYLCAWSVQIDNEQFFGPGTRLTVL.

Concerning this clonotype itself: The germline gene is not matched at one end of the junction; a read error may be the cause. The rearrangement joins TRBV20-1 to TRBJ1-3, with D perhaps TRBD1 (5 bases). CDR3 length: 15 residues. CDR1 is DFQATT, CDR2 SNEGSKA, per germline (reference sequence). The CDR3 nucleotides are TGCAGTGCTAGAGAGGGGACGGGCTCTGGAAACACCGTATATTTT. Amino acid sequence: CSAREGTGSGNTVYF.

This clonotype was observed many times. The rearrangement uses TRBV11-2 and TRBJ2-1, with D unclear. Between the trimmed V and J ends, which lost 1 base and 8 bases, there was a span of 12 bases. The germline V gene encodes CDR1 SGHAT and CDR2 FQNNGV. The CDR3 length is 14 residues. This CDR3 is CASSLGGPADEQFF. As DNA, the CDR3 is TGTGCCAGCAGCTTAGGAGGACCCGCGGATGAGCAGTTCTTC.

As to this clonotype: This sequence may be a read error, since a much larger clone differs from it by one base. This chain uses TRBV4-1 with TRBJ2-5, with 10 bases that match TRBD2. Unmatched junction bases numbered 12, after V lost 0 bases and J lost 5 bases. Germline CDR1 MGHRA, CDR2 YSYEKL. The CDR3 consists of 18 residues. The CDR3, as DNA: TGCGCCAGCAGCCAAGATCAAGCGGGGGGGCCTGTGTATGAGACCCAGTACTTC. Amino acid sequence: CASSQDQAGGPVYETQYF.

The chain joins TRBV30 to TRBJ2-3, with D possibly being TRBD2 (6 bases). Germline lookup yields CDR1 GTSNPN and CDR2 SVGIG (reference sequence). V dropped 0 bases and J dropped 5 bases, with 15 bases sitting between them. The CDR3 loop spans 15 amino acids. CDR3 in DNA: TGTGCCTGGAGTGTAGGGCAGGGACTTCGAGATACGCAGTATTTT. It yields the protein CAWSVGQGLRDTQYF. Variable domain in full (rest from reference TRBV30 and TRBJ2-3): SQTIHQWPATLVQPVGSPLSLECTVEGTSNPNLYWYRQAAGRGLQLLFYSVGIGQISSEVPQNLSASRPQDRQFILSSKKLLLSDSGFYLCAWSVGQGLRDTQYFGPGTRLTVL.

The chain recombines TRBV12-3 or TRBV12-4 with TRBJ2-5, with 7 bases fitting TRBD1. This CDR3 comprises 14 residues. The trim removed 6 bases at V and 4 bases at J, leaving 8 bases unmatched. The DNA for the CDR3 is TGTGCCAGCAGCCCGACAGGGCCGGGAGAGACCCAGTACTTC. Encoded protein: CASSPTGPGETQYF.

The genes are TRBV5-4 and TRBJ2-3, with TRBD2 matching 7 bases. The junction had 7 bases not matched to a gene; V was cut back by 2 bases and J by 4 bases. Germline values: CDR1 SGHNT, CDR2 YYREEE (reference sequence). The CDR3 covers 15 residues. CDR3 sequence reads: CASSFGGGAPDTQYF. The CDR3 DNA sequence: TGTGCCAGCAGCTTTGGCGGGGGAGCCCCAGATACGCAGTATTTT. Filled out from reference TRBV5-4 and TRBJ2-3, the complete variable domain reads ETGVTQSPTHLIKTRGQQVTLRCSSQSGHNTVSWYQQALGQGPQFIFQYYREEENGRGNFPPRFSGLQFPNYSSELNVNALELDDSALYLCASSFGGGAPDTQYFGPGTRLTVL.

As concerns this clonotype: Just one base apart from a much larger clone, this may be a read error. Here the CDR3 omits its conserved ending phenylalanine or tryptophan, so a read error is the likely source. The rearrangement links TRBV12-3 or TRBV12-4 to TRBJ2-3; D not resolved. V lost 5 bases and J lost 0, with 15 bases in between. The CDR3 has 16 amino acids. The CDR3 is CASSPPPESSTDTQYS. The CDR3 DNA is TGTGCCAGCAGTCCGCCCCCAGAATCTAGCACAGATACGCAGTATTCT.

This clonotype has only a few counts. This sequence joins TRBV28 and TRBJ2-3; no firm D call. The CDR3 is 14 amino acids. Looked up from germline, CDR1 is MDHEN and CDR2 is SYDVKM. The V and J ends lost 3 bases and 8 bases respectively, with 15 bases between them. The DNA for the CDR3 is TGTGCCAGCAGTTTCGATGCTGGCGAACCTACGCAGTATTTT. Translation gives CASSFDAGEPTQYF.

Turning to this clonotype: A much bigger clone sits one base away, suggesting this may be a read error. The genes are TRBV7-9 and TRBJ2-3; 10 bases match TRBD2. Germline CDR1 reads SEHNR; CDR2 reads FQNEAQ (reference sequence). This CDR3 comprises 18 residues. The CDR3 DNA sequence: TGTGCCAGCAGCTCTTGGCTAGCGGGAGTAGTCCGCACAGATACGCGGTATTTT. This encodes CASSSWLAGVVRTDTRYF.

The chain joins TRBV9 to TRBJ2-3; D is possibly TRBD2 (5 bases). The CDR3 totals 13 residues. The germline gives CDR1 SGDLS, CDR2 YYNGEE. Trimming removed 2 bases at V and 3 bases at J, with 7 bases between. The CDR3 protein is CASSVRDTDTQYF. Written as DNA, the CDR3 is TGTGCCAGCAGCGTGAGGGATACAGATACGCAGTATTTT.

Notes on this clonotype: Possible read error: a much larger clone is one base away. The chain uses TRBV5-8 and TRBJ2-5; 7 bases are a match to TRBD1. The CDR3 covers 15 residues. Germline V gene sequence: CDR1 SGHTS, CDR2 YDEGEE. Trimming cost V 4 bases and J 2 bases; bases outside gene matches: 8. DNA of the CDR3: TGTGCCAGCAGCCACTACCGACAGGGACAAGAGACCCAGTACTTC. It codes for CASSHYRQGQETQYF.

V usage is TRBV7-9 and J usage is TRBJ1-4; the D is unclear. Germline V gene data show CDR1 as SEHNR and CDR2 as FQNEAQ (reference sequence). V lost 1 base, J lost 3 bases, and 12 bases lay in between. This CDR3 contains 16 residues. CDR3 nucleotides: TGTGCCAGCAGCTTAGATCCTAGAGTACCTAATGAAAAACTGTTTTTT. Its protein is CASSLDPRVPNEKLFF.

With regard to this clonotype: One end of the junction fails to match germline, which may point to a read error. This rearrangement joins TRBV27 to TRBJ2-3; the D is unclear. Germline lookup yields CDR1 MNHEY and CDR2 SMNVEV (reference sequence). The CDR3 runs 14 residues. In DNA form, the CDR3 reads TGTGCCAGCGGTTTAGCATTACGCACAGATACGCAGTATTTC. Its protein product is CASGLALRTDTQYF.

This clonotype was observed a few times. This chain joins TRBV20-1 and TRBJ2-7; no firm D call. The V and J ends lost 0 bases and 6 bases respectively, with 18 bases between them. The germline V gene encodes CDR1 DFQATT and CDR2 SNEGSKA (reference sequence). This CDR3 region has 15 residues. DNA for the CDR3: TGCAGTGCTAGAGATGAGCAGAAACCCGTGGGCGAGCAGTACTTC. It translates to CSARDEQKPVGEQYF.

The genes are TRBV6-2 or TRBV6-3 and TRBJ2-3, with D possibly matching TRBD1 (6 bases). V was shortened by 2 bases and J by 0 bases, with 12 bases between the two germline ends. Germline CDR1 reads MNHEY; CDR2 reads SVGEGT. The CDR3 runs 16 residues. CDR3 residues: CASSYGQLTSTDTQYF. In nucleotides, the CDR3 is TGTGCCAGCAGTTACGGACAGTTGACGAGCACAGATACGCAGTATTTT.

This clonotype came up many times. This chain connects TRBV25-1 to TRBJ2-7; D perhaps matches TRBD2 (5 bases). With 1 base removed from V and 0 bases from J, the gap between germline ends came to 16 bases. This CDR3 region has 17 residues. Germline lookup yields CDR1 MGHDK and CDR2 SYGVNS. The CDR3 DNA is TGTGCCAGCAGTGAATCGTCAGCGTTAGGGAGCTCCTACGAGCAGTACTTC. It codes for CASSESSALGSSYEQYF.

Points on this clonotype: A much larger clone lies a single base off, so this may be a read error. The chain links TRBV5-3 to TRBJ1-2; 9 nucleotides agree with TRBD1. Being an ORF, TRBV5-3 has a function that is uncertain. The CDR3 runs 15 residues. CDR3 in amino acids: CASSQSTGGDYGHTF. As DNA, the CDR3 is TGTGCCAGCAGCCAAAGTACAGGGGGCGACTATGGCCACACCTTC.

This clonotype was counted a few times. This chain connects TRBV3-1 to TRBJ2-7; 9 bases match TRBD1. The CDR3 covers 15 residues. Germline CDR1 LGHDT, CDR2 YNNKEL (reference sequence). The trim removed 0 bases at V and 7 bases at J, leaving 7 bases unmatched. Here the CDR3 reads CASSQDGQGLGEQYF. The CDR3 nucleotides read TGTGCCAGCAGCCAAGATGGACAGGGGCTAGGGGAGCAGTACTTC.

This clonotype was recorded many times. This sequence joins TRBV6-5 and TRBJ1-1; D call uncertain. Germline V gene data show CDR1 as MNHEY and CDR2 as SVGAGI. V lost 7 bases and J lost 2, with 5 bases in between. The length of the CDR3 is 11 residues. The CDR3 protein is CASISNTEAFF. CDR3 bases: TGTGCCAGCATCTCAAACACTGAAGCTTTCTTT.

The gene calls are TRBV29-1 and TRBJ2-7, with 16 bases that match TRBD2. The CDR3 length is 16 residues. The V gene end was trimmed by 1 base and the J gene end by 2 bases; junction bases not matched to a gene: 2. In germline, CDR1 is SQVTM, CDR2 ANQGSEA. The CDR3 nucleotides read TGCAGCGTTGAAGTAGGGACTAGCGGGAGGGCCTACGAGCAGTACTTC. Translation: CSVEVGTSGRAYEQYF.